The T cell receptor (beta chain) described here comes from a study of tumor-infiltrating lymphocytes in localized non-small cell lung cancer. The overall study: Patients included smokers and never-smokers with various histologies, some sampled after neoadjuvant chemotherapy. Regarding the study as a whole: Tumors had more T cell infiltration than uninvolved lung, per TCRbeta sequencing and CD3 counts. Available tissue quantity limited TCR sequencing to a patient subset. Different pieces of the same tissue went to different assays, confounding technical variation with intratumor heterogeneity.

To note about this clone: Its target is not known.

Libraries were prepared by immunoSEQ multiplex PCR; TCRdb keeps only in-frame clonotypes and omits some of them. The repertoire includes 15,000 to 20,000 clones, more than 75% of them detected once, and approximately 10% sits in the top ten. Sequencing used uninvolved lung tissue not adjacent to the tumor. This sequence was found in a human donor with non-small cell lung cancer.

CDR3 in amino acids: CASSSTGVHAGELFF. The CDR3 region has the DNA TGCGCCAGCAGCAGTACAGGGGTTCATGCCGGGGAGCTGTTTTTT. The chain is built from TRBV5-1 and TRBJ2-2; 7 bases agree with TRBD1. Germline lookup yields CDR1 SGHRS and CDR2 YFSETQ. The V gene end was trimmed by 4 bases and the J gene end by 6 bases; junction bases not matched to a gene: 9. The CDR3 spans 15 residues.